This T cell receptor beta chain derives from a study of radiation and T cells in renal cell carcinoma. Generated by immunoSEQ multiplex PCR, the TCRdb table keeps only in-frame clones and is missing some. The sample holds tens of thousands of clones; 80% are singletons and the top ten take around 28%. Regarding time point: blood 2 weeks post-SBRT. Noted treatment: 15 Gy SBRT to primary tumor, nephrectomy 4 weeks later. CDR3 size: 15 residues. The V gene's germline CDR1 is SEHNR and CDR2 FQNEAQ (reference sequence). Deletions cut 5 bases from V and 4 bases from J, with 15 bases between. The receptor comes from a woman in her seventies with renal cell carcinoma. The genes are TRBV7-9 and TRBJ1-3; weak D call: TRBD1 (5 bases). This material consisted of blood, taken from a patient whose treatment included radiotherapy and nephrectomy. The CDR3 here is CASSPDTLQGNTIYF. The CDR3 DNA is TGTGCCAGCAGCCCGGACACACTTCAGGGAAACACCATATATTTT.